This passage covers 22 T cell receptor beta chains from one sample sequenced in a study of cytomegalovirus exposure and HLA in healthy donors. PCR used 60 Vbeta primers and 13 Jbeta primers. The repertoire was sequenced with immunoSEQ multiplex PCR; TCRdb's copy has only in-frame clones and lacks some. The sample lists 65,000 to 95,000 clones, roughly 71% occurring once. The source material was PBMCs. These receptors came from a man in his sixties or seventies in good health and CMV-seronegative.

The chain has TRBV7-2 and TRBJ2-2, with 10 bases identical to TRBD2. CDR1 is SGHTA and CDR2 is FQGNSA in the germline V gene. The J segment lost 3 bases and the V segment lost 3 bases, leaving 1 base of the junction unmatched. This CDR3 is 15 amino acids long. The CDR3 DNA reads as TGTGCCAGCAGCTTCACTAGCGGGGACACCGGGGAGCTGTTTTTT. This sequence encodes CASSFTSGDTGELFF.

The V and J genes are TRBV7-8 and TRBJ2-6; 14 bases are a match to TRBD2. Germline loops: CDR1 SGHVS, CDR2 FQNEAQ. This CDR3 spans 17 amino acids. V was clipped by 5 bases and J by 2 bases; unmatched bases: 2. CDR3 nucleotide sequence: TGTGCCAGCAGCCGGGGACTAGCGGGAGCTGGGGCCAACGTCCTGACTTTC. It specifies CASSRGLAGAGANVLTF.

The chain uses TRBV6-5 and TRBJ2-2; D is undetermined. The CDR3 consists of 15 residues. Per the germline V gene, CDR1 is MNHEY and CDR2 is SVGAGI. The V end lost 0 bases, the J end lost 2 bases, and 7 bases lay between the germline ends. The CDR3: CASSYSNRNTGELFF. As DNA, the CDR3 is TGTGCCAGCAGTTACTCGAATAGAAACACCGGGGAGCTGTTTTTT.

The table lists this clone with a count of one. This rearrangement joins TRBV27 to TRBJ2-7, with 10 bases aligning to TRBD1. Trimming took 7 bases from V and 1 from J; bases not matched to a gene: 7. This CDR3 has 15 amino acids. Germline CDR1 reads MNHEY; CDR2 reads SMNVEV (reference sequence). This CDR3 reads CASNKGTGASYEQYF. CDR3 nucleotides: TGTGCCAGCAATAAAGGGACAGGGGCATCCTACGAGCAGTACTTC.

The rearrangement joins TRBV7-9 to TRBJ2-7; tentative D call: TRBD1 (6 bases). The CDR3 runs to 12 residues. CDR1 is SEHNR and CDR2 is FQNEAQ in the germline V gene (reference sequence). With 5 bases removed from V and 5 bases from J, the gap between germline ends came to 10 bases. CDR3 sequence (DNA): TGTGCCAGCAGCCCGGACAGCAACGAGCAGTACTTC. Translated: CASSPDSNEQYF.

This chain links TRBV5-6 with TRBJ1-6, with 9 bases that match TRBD1. The V gene's germline CDR1 is SGHDT and CDR2 YYEEEE. The CDR3 contains 16 residues. The V segment lost 3 bases and the J segment 7 bases; nucleotides outside the gene matches: 8. Here the CDR3 reads CASSWGTGRRNSPLHF. CDR3 coding DNA: TGTGCCAGCAGCTGGGGGACAGGGCGAAGGAATTCACCCCTCCACTTT.

The sample holds one count of this clone. The V and J genes are TRBV11-3 and TRBJ2-7, with 7 bases identical to TRBD2. Germline V CDR1 and CDR2: SGHNT, YENEEA. CDR3 size: 14 residues. V shed 2 bases and J 1 base; nucleotides not matched to a gene: 2. This chain's CDR3 is CASSLNGGSYEQYF. Written as DNA, the CDR3 is TGTGCCAGCAGCTTAAACGGGGGGTCCTACGAGCAGTACTTC.

The rearrangement uses TRBV9 and TRBJ2-1, with D tentatively TRBD2 (5 bases). Germline V gives CDR1 SGDLS, CDR2 YYNGEE. The CDR3 has 15 residues. The germline V and J ends were trimmed by 1 base and 7 bases, with 15 bases remaining between them. As DNA, the CDR3 is TGTGCCAGCAGCGTACGGTCGGGGTCGGCTAATGAGCAGTTCTTC. It yields the protein CASSVRSGSANEQFF.

The J gene is TRBJ2-1, the V gene TRBV30; 12 bases agree with TRBD2. The germline gives CDR1 GTSNPN, CDR2 SVGIG (reference sequence). The CDR3 totals 15 residues. V lost 2 bases, J lost 8 bases, and 7 bases stayed unmatched. DNA for the CDR3: TGTGCCTGGAGTCAACTAGCGGGGGGCAGGGATGAGCAGTTCTTC. Protein sequence: CAWSQLAGGRDEQFF.

This rearrangement joins TRBV5-1 to TRBJ1-1; 8 positions agree with TRBD1. Germline trimming cut 0 bases from V and 7 bases from J; bases unmatched to any gene: 2. The germline V gene encodes CDR1 SGHRS and CDR2 YFSETQ. The CDR3 runs to 13 residues. CDR3 nucleotides: TGCGCCAGCAGCTTGGGCAGGGGGCTTGAAGCTTTCTTT. This encodes CASSLGRGLEAFF.

In this sample, this clone turned up a few times. The chain is built from TRBV2 and TRBJ1-1; 7 nucleotides agree with TRBD1. Trimming took 7 bases from V and 11 from J; bases not matched to a gene: 16. The CDR3 totals 14 residues. Germline CDR1 SNHLY, CDR2 FYNNEI. The CDR3 loop is CASKGQTVGTEAFF. The CDR3 DNA sequence: TGTGCCAGCAAGGGACAGACAGTTGGGACGGAGGCTTTCTTT.

This chain connects TRBV5-5 to TRBJ1-5; no clear D. This CDR3 region has 15 residues. Between the trimmed V and J ends, which lost 3 bases and 7 bases, there was a span of 17 bases. The V gene's germline CDR1 is SGHKS and CDR2 YYEKEE (reference sequence). In nucleotides, the CDR3 is TGTGCCAGCAGCTCCATTTATAATAGCCGACAGCCCCAGCATTTT. Protein sequence: CASSSIYNSRQPQHF. The entire variable domain, with the rest obtained from reference TRBV5-5 and TRBJ1-5, is as follows: DAGVTQSPTHLIKTRGQQVTLRCSPISGHKSVSWYQQVLGQGPQFIFQYYEKEERGRGNFPDRFSARQFPNYSSELNVNALLLGDSALYLCASSSIYNSRQPQHFGDGTRLSIL.

This chain uses TRBV10-3 with TRBJ2-5; D possibly corresponds to TRBD1 (6 bases). This CDR3 contains 14 residues. Germline-derived CDR1 and CDR2 are ENHRY and SYGVKD. The germline V and J ends were trimmed by 0 bases and 2 bases, with 7 bases remaining between them. CDR3 protein: CAISESRGQETQYF. The CDR3 DNA sequence: TGTGCCATCAGTGAGTCGAGGGGGCAAGAGACCCAGTACTTC.

The chain joins TRBV29-1 to TRBJ2-3; perhaps TRBD2 as D (5 bases). Deletions cut 7 bases from V and 6 bases from J, with 26 bases between. The CDR3 is made up of 16 amino acids. Germline lookup yields CDR1 SQVTM and CDR2 ANQGSEA. Written as DNA, the CDR3 is TGCAGCGCTCTACCGGGATCACCTCTTAGTGGGGATACGCAGTATTTT. This translates into CSALPGSPLSGDTQYF.

V usage is TRBV30 and J usage is TRBJ2-7; D unclear. There are 14 residues in the CDR3. V shed 0 bases and J shed 8 bases, with 17 bases lying between them. CDR1 is GTSNPN and CDR2 is SVGIG in the germline V gene (reference sequence). CDR3 sequence (DNA): TGTGCCTGGAGTGTACGCGGCTCTACCATAAAGCAGTACTTC. This translates into CAWSVRGSTIKQYF.

The J gene is TRBJ1-4, the V gene TRBV30; TRBD1 agrees at 9 bases. Germline V gives CDR1 GTSNPN, CDR2 SVGIG (reference sequence). This CDR3 contains 12 residues. The junction had 5 bases not matched to a gene; V was cut back by 7 bases and J by 8 bases. The CDR3 coding sequence is TGTGCCTTGGGACAGGGACCCGAAAAACTGTTTTTT. This codes for CALGQGPEKLFF.

The rearrangement uses TRBV7-8 and TRBJ1-1; 8 positions match TRBD1. J lost 1 base, V lost 1 base, and 5 bases had no gene match. The CDR3 is made up of 16 amino acids. Germline CDR1 and CDR2: SGHVS and FQNEAQ. For the CDR3, the DNA is TGTGCCAGCAGCTTAGTTCCAGGGGGCGGGAACACTGAAGCTTTCTTT. This codes for CASSLVPGGGNTEAFF. Supplemented by reference TRBV7-8 and TRBJ1-1, the full variable domain reads GAGVSQSPRYKVAKRGQDVALRCDPISGHVSLFWYQQALGQGPEFLTYFQNEAQLDKSGLPSDRFFAERPEGSVSTLKIQRTQQEDSAVYLCASSLVPGGGNTEAFFGQGTRLTVV.

J is TRBJ2-7 and V is TRBV4-3; maybe TRBD2 (6 bases). This CDR3 contains 13 residues. Germline V gives CDR1 LGHNA, CDR2 YSLEER. V shed 2 bases and J shed 5 bases, with 10 bases lying between them. The chain's CDR3 is CASSQTQRDEQYF. The CDR3 coding sequence is TGCGCCAGCAGCCAAACTCAGCGGGACGAGCAGTACTTC.

The chain has TRBV30 and TRBJ1-3; TRBD1 is a possible D gene (6 bases). Germline CDR1 is GTSNPN and CDR2 is SVGIG (reference sequence). V gave up 5 bases and J gave up 0 bases, with 11 bases separating them. This CDR3 is built from 14 residues. CDR3 coding DNA: TGTGCCTGGGACAAGACAGGCTCTGGAAACACCATATATTTT. It translates to CAWDKTGSGNTIYF.

The V and J genes are TRBV2 and TRBJ1-1; TRBD1 matches at 8 bases. Germline V gene lookup returns CDR1 SNHLY and CDR2 FYNNEI. The ends lost 4 bases at V and 4 bases at J; junction bases unmatched: 5. This CDR3 contains 14 residues. CDR3 sequence reads: CASSVQGASTEAFF. CDR3 nucleotides: TGTGCCAGCAGTGTTCAGGGGGCGAGCACTGAAGCTTTCTTT.

This chain joins TRBV7-2 and TRBJ2-1; D may be TRBD2 (6 bases). Trimming took off 5 bases at V and 10 bases at J, with 12 bases between the two ends. The CDR3 covers 12 residues. Germline lookup yields CDR1 SGHTA and CDR2 FQGNSA. In DNA form, the CDR3 reads TGTGCCAGCAGCCCGGGGGAAGACGAGCAGTTCTTC. This gives the protein CASSPGEDEQFF.

This chain joins TRBV7-9 and TRBJ2-2; D remains ambiguous. The CDR3 contains 13 residues. Trimming left V 3 bases short and J 6 bases short, with 8 bases between. Germline V lookup: CDR1 SEHNR, CDR2 FQNEAQ (reference sequence). The CDR3 nucleotides are TGTGCCAGCAGCTTTAACACCGCCGGGGAGCTGTTTTTT. Translation: CASSFNTAGELFF.